The sequence of this T cell receptor (beta chain) was determined in a study of a mutant IDH1 vaccine in newly diagnosed glioma. Stated time point: baseline, week 1 (first vaccination visit). As to treatment: pre-vaccination baseline after standard-of-care therapy. New WHO grade 3 or 4 astrocytomas that were IDH1-mutant and ATRX-lost had been found in donors. TCRdb keeps only in-frame clones here, not all; method: immunoSEQ multiplex PCR. The sample holds 40,000 or so clones, around nine tenths seen once. The CDR3 is made up of 11 amino acids. Germline-derived CDR1 and CDR2 are SEHNR and FQNEAQ (reference sequence). With 10 bases removed from V and 1 base from J, the gap between germline ends came to 6 bases.

The receptor comes from a man aged 18 to 29 with glioma. The specimen comprised PBMCs, sampled from a glioma patient treated with radiotherapy, temozolomide or both. The chain employs TRBV7-9 and TRBJ2-3; D call uncertain. The CDR3 region has the DNA TGTGCCATCGAGGGCACAGATACGCAGTATTTT. This codes for CAIEGTDTQYF.